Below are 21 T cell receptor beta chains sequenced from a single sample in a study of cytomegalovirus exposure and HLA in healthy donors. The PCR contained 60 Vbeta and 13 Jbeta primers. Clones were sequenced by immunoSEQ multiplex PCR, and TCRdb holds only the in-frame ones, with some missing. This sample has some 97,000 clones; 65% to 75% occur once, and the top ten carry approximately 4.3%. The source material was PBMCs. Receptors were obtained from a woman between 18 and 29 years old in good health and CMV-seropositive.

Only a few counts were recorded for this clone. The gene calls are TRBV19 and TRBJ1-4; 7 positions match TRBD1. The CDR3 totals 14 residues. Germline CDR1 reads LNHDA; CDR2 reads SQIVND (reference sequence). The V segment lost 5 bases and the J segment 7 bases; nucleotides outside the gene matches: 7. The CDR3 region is CASSQQGFGEKLFF. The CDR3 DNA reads TGTGCCAGTAGTCAACAGGGGTTTGGTGAAAAACTGTTTTTT.

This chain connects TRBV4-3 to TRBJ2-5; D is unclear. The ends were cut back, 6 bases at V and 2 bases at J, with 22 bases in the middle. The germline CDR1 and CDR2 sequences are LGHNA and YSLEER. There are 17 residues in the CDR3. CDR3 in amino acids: CASSQKRFAGGQETQYF. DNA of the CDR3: TGCGCCAGCAGTCAGAAGAGGTTCGCCGGTGGGCAAGAGACCCAGTACTTC.

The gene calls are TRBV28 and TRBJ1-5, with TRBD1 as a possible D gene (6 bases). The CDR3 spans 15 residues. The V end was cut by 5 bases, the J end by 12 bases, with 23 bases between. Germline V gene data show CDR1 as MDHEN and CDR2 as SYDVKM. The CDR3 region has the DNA TGTGCCAGCAGTCCGCTCTCAGGGGCGTTCTCTATCCAGCATTTT. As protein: CASSPLSGAFSIQHF.

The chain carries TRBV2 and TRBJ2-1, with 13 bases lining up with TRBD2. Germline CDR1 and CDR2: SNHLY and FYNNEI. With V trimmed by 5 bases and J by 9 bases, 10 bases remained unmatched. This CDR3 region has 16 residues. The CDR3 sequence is CASSLGTSGAGGEQFF. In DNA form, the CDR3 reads TGTGCCAGCAGTCTAGGGACTAGCGGGGCCGGGGGTGAGCAGTTCTTC.

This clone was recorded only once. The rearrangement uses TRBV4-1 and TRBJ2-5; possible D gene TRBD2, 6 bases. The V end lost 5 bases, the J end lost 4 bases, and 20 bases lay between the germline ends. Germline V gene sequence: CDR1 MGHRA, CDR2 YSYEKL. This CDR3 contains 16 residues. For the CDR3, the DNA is TGCGCCAGCAGCTCATCCGGGACTCTAGGGCCAGAGACCCAGTACTTC. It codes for CASSSSGTLGPETQYF.

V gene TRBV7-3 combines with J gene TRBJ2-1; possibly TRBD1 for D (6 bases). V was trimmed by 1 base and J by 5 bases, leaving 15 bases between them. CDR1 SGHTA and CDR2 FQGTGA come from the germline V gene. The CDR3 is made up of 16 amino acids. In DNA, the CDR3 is TGTGCCAGCAGCTTAATGGGTCAGGGGCCCCACAATGAGCAGTTCTTC. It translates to CASSLMGQGPHNEQFF.

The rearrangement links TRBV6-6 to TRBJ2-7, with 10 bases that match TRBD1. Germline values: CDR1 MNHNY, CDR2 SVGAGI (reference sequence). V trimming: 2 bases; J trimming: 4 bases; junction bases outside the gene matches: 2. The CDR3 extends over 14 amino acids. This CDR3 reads CASSYPGQGYEQYF. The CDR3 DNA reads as TGTGCCAGCAGTTACCCGGGACAGGGGTACGAGCAGTACTTC.

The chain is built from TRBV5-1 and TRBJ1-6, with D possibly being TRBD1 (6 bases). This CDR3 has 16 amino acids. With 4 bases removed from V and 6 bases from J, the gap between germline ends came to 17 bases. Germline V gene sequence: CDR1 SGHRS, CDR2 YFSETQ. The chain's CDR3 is CASSTTGSASNSPLHF. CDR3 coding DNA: TGCGCCAGCAGCACAACAGGGTCGGCTAGTAATTCACCCCTCCACTTT.

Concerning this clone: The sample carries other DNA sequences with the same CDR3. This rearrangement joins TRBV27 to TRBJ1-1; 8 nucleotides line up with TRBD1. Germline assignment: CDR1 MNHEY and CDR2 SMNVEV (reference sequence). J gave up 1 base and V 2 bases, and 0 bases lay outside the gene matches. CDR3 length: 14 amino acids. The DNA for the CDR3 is TGTGCCAGCAGTTTAACAGGGGGGAACACTGAAGCTTTCTTT. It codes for CASSLTGGNTEAFF.

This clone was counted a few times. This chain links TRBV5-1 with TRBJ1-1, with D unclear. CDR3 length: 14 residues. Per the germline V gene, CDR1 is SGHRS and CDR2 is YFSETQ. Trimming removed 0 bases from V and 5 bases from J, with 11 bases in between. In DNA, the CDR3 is TGCGCCAGCAGCTTGGTGGCCCCAGGAACTGAAGCTTTCTTT. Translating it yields CASSLVAPGTEAFF.

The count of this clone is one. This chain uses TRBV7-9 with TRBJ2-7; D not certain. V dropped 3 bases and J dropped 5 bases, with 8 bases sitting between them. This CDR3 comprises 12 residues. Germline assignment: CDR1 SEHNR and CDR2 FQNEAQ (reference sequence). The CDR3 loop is CASSLRVDEQYF. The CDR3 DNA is TGTGCCAGCAGCTTGAGAGTTGACGAGCAGTACTTC.

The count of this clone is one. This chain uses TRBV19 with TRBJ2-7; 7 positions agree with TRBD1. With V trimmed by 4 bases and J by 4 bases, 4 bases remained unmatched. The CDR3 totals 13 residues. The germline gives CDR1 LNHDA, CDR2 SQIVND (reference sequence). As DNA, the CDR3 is TGTGCCAGTAGTAGCACGGGACAGTACGAGCAGTACTTC. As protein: CASSSTGQYEQYF.

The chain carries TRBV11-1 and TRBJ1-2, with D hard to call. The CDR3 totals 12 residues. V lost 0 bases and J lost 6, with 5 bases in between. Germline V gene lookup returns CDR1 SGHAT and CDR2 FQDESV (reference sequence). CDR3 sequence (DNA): TGTGCCAGCAGCTTAGCCTCCGATGGCTACACCTTC. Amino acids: CASSLASDGYTF.

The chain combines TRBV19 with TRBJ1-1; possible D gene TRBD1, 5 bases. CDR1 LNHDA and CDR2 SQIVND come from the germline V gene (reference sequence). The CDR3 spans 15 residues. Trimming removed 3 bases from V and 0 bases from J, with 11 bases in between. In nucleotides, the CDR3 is TGTGCCAGTAGTATCCAGGGTAACATGAACACTGAAGCTTTCTTT. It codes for CASSIQGNMNTEAFF.

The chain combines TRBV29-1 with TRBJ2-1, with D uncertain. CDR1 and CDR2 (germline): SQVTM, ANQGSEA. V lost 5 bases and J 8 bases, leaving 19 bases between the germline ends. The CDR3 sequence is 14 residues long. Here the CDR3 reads CSVIHSGMYYEQFF. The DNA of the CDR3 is TGCAGCGTTATCCATAGTGGTATGTATTATGAGCAGTTCTTC.

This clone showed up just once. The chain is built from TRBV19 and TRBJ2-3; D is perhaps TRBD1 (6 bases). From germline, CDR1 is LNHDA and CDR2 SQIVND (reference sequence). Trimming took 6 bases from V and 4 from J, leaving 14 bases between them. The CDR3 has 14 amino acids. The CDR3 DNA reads TGTGCCAGTAGGACAGGCTTCCGGGCAGATACGCAGTATTTT. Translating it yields CASRTGFRADTQYF.

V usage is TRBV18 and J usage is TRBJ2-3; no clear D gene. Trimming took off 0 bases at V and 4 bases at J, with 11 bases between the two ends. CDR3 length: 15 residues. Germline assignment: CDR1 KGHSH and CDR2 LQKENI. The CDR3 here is CASSPPIADSDTQYF. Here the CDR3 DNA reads TGTGCCAGCTCACCACCTATCGCGGATTCAGATACGCAGTATTTT.

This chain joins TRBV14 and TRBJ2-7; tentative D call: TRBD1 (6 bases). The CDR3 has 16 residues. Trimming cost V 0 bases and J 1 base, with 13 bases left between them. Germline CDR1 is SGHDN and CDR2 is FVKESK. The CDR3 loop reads CASSQDRPGVSYEQYF. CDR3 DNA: TGTGCCAGCAGCCAAGATCGGCCAGGGGTGTCCTACGAGCAGTACTTC.

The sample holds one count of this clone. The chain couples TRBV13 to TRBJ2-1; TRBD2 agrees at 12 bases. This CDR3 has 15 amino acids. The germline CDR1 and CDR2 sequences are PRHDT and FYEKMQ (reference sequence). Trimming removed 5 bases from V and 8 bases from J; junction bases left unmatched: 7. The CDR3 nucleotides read TGTGCCAGCAGCCCTCCTAGCGGGAGGGCCTATGAGCAGTTCTTC. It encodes CASSPPSGRAYEQFF.

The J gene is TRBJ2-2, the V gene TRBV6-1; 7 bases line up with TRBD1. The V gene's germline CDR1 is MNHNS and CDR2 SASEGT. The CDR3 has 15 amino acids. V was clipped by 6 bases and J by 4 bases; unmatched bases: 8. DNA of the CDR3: TGTGCCAGCAGGACGGGGACAGAACTCACCGGGGAGCTGTTTTTT. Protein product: CASRTGTELTGELFF.

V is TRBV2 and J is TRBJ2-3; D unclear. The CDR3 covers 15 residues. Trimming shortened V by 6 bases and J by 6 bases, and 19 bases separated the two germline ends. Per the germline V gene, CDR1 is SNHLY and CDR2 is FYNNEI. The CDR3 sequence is CASRVGRPIVDTQYF. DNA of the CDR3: TGTGCCAGCAGAGTAGGCAGGCCTATCGTGGATACGCAGTATTTT.